The 26 T cell receptor beta chains given below trace back to one sample, sequenced in a study of tumor-infiltrating lymphocytes in localized non-small cell lung cancer. Measured with immunoSEQ multiplex PCR; TCRdb has only the in-frame clones, and not every one. Seen here are 23,000 or so clones, about three fifths observed once, and the top ten hold under 6%. Sequencing was performed on lung tumor tissue. The receptors were sampled from a human donor with non-small cell lung cancer.

V and J are TRBV7-9 and TRBJ1-2, with D possibly matching TRBD1 (5 bases). The CDR3 is 13 residues long. Deletions cut 5 bases from V and 7 bases from J, with 14 bases between. Germline CDR1 is SEHNR and CDR2 is FQNEAQ (reference sequence). CDR3 sequence reads: CASSLLGGVGYTF. CDR3 sequence (DNA): TGTGCCAGCAGCCTGCTTGGGGGGGTTGGCTACACCTTC.

This chain joins TRBV9 and TRBJ2-1; possibly TRBD1 for D (6 bases). This CDR3 region has 15 residues. Germline assignment: CDR1 SGDLS and CDR2 YYNGEE. V lost 0 bases and J lost 8, with 15 bases in between. Written as DNA, the CDR3 is TGTGCCAGCAGCGTAGAGTCAGGGGTTCTCGATGAGCAGTTCTTC. It codes for CASSVESGVLDEQFF.

This chain's CDR3 is CASSPSTSGSTDTQYF. CDR3 DNA sequence: TGCGCCAGCAGCCCCTCGACTAGCGGCAGCACAGATACGCAGTATTTT. This rearrangement joins TRBV5-1 to TRBJ2-3; TRBD2 aligns across 9 bases. The CDR3 runs to 16 residues. CDR1 SGHRS and CDR2 YFSETQ come from the germline V gene. V gave up 4 bases and J gave up 0 bases; unmatched junction bases: 6.

The chain combines TRBV11-2 with TRBJ2-7; D might be TRBD1 (6 bases). The V end was cut by 1 base, the J end by 6 bases, with 22 bases between. The V gene's germline CDR1 is SGHAT and CDR2 FQNNGV. The CDR3 spans 17 residues. This CDR3 reads CASSLVLGADNFAEQYF. DNA for the CDR3: TGTGCCAGCAGCTTAGTTTTGGGGGCAGACAATTTCGCCGAGCAGTACTTC.

This clone was observed a few times. The chain carries TRBV11-3 and TRBJ1-2; D unclear. The CDR3 totals 11 residues. The V end lost 4 bases, the J end lost 7 bases, and 7 bases lay between the germline ends. CDR1 is SGHNT and CDR2 is YENEEA in the germline V gene. CDR3 amino acids: CASSYKIGYTF. The CDR3 DNA sequence: TGTGCCAGCAGCTACAAAATTGGCTACACCTTC.

This chain uses TRBV5-5 with TRBJ1-5; D gene uncertain. Trimming pared 0 bases from V and 5 bases from J, leaving 9 bases between. Germline-derived CDR1 and CDR2 are SGHKS and YYEKEE (reference sequence). This CDR3 contains 14 residues. The CDR3 DNA sequence: TGTGCCAGCAGCTTGGGGCCACGGGATCAGCCCCAGCATTTT. Its translation: CASSLGPRDQPQHF. Filled out from reference TRBV5-5 and TRBJ1-5, the complete variable domain reads DAGVTQSPTHLIKTRGQQVTLRCSPISGHKSVSWYQQVLGQGPQFIFQYYEKEERGRGNFPDRFSARQFPNYSSELNVNALLLGDSALYLCASSLGPRDQPQHFGDGTRLSIL.

This clone was counted between two and nine times. The genes are TRBV2 and TRBJ1-4, with D possibly being TRBD1 (5 bases). In germline, CDR1 is SNHLY, CDR2 FYNNEI. This CDR3 spans 15 amino acids. V lost 0 bases to trimming and J lost 7 bases, with 12 bases between them. The CDR3 protein is CASSEAGAGGEKLFF. CDR3 coding DNA: TGTGCCAGCAGTGAAGCAGGGGCGGGGGGTGAAAAACTGTTTTTT.

This rearrangement joins TRBV28 to TRBJ2-7, with D possibly TRBD2 on 7 matching bases. This CDR3 region has 15 residues. Per the germline V gene, CDR1 is MDHEN and CDR2 is SYDVKM. The V end lost 5 bases, the J end lost 3 bases, and 17 bases lay between the germline ends. CDR3 sequence reads: CASSNRRGGLYEQYF. In DNA, the CDR3 is TGTGCCAGCAGTAACCGTAGGGGGGGCCTCTACGAGCAGTACTTC. Combining the CDR3 with reference TRBV28 and TRBJ2-7 gives the whole variable domain DVKVTQSSRYLVKRTGEKVFLECVQDMDHENMFWYRQDPGLGLRLIYFSYDVKMKEKGDIPEGYSVSREKKERFSLILESASTNQTSMYLCASSNRRGGLYEQYFGPGTRLTVT.

The gene calls are TRBV2 and TRBJ1-4; a possible D gene is TRBD1 (6 bases). The ends were cut back, 3 bases at V and 8 bases at J, with 19 bases in the middle. CDR1 is SNHLY and CDR2 is FYNNEI in the germline V gene. The CDR3 length is 16 residues. The CDR3 coding sequence is TGTGCCAGCAGTGACCCTCGGGGGGGCGCGGGGGAAAAACTGTTTTTT. Translated: CASSDPRGGAGEKLFF. Using reference TRBV2 and TRBJ1-4 for the parts outside the CDR3, the full variable domain is EPEVTQTPSHQVTQMGQEVILRCVPISNHLYFYWYRQILGQKVEFLVSFYNNEISEKSEIFDDQFSVERPDGSNFTLKIRSTKLEDSAMYFCASSDPRGGAGEKLFFGSGTQLSVL.

This chain links TRBV7-6 with TRBJ1-1; 10 positions agree with TRBD1. The V and J ends lost 7 bases and 4 bases, in that order; junction bases with no gene match: 12. The germline V gene has CDR1 SGHVS and CDR2 FNYEAQ. The CDR3 is made up of 16 amino acids. The DNA of the CDR3 is TGTGCCAGCATACCGGGACAGGGGTACGGGGCCACTGAAGCTTTCTTT. Protein sequence: CASIPGQGYGATEAFF.

This chain connects TRBV10-3 to TRBJ2-7; 8 bases align to TRBD2. V shed 0 bases and J 3 bases; nucleotides not matched to a gene: 10. CDR1 and CDR2 (germline): ENHRY, SYGVKD. This CDR3 is built from 17 residues. CDR3 in amino acids: CAISESGVAGTGYEQYF. The CDR3 DNA sequence: TGTGCCATCAGTGAGTCGGGGGTAGCGGGAACGGGCTACGAGCAGTACTTC.

This chain uses TRBV6-1 with TRBJ1-5; D is ambiguous. Between the trimmed V and J ends, which lost 10 bases and 4 bases, there was a span of 11 bases. This CDR3 comprises 12 residues. CDR1 and CDR2 from the germline V gene are MNHNS and SASEGT. The CDR3 protein is CAIRRENQPQHF. DNA of the CDR3: TGTGCCATCCGGAGGGAAAATCAGCCCCAGCATTTT.

This chain joins TRBV7-9 and TRBJ2-3; the D call may be TRBD1 or TRBD2 (5 bases each). This CDR3 is 15 amino acids long. Germline values: CDR1 SEHNR, CDR2 FQNEAQ (reference sequence). V dropped 3 bases and J dropped 6 bases, with 16 bases sitting between them. The CDR3 loop reads CASSFGTASLDTQYF. Here the CDR3 DNA reads TGTGCCAGCAGCTTCGGGACGGCCTCTCTGGATACGCAGTATTTT.

The rearrangement joins TRBV19 to TRBJ1-4; 7 nucleotides match TRBD1. Germline CDR1 LNHDA, CDR2 SQIVND (reference sequence). J lost 0 bases, V lost 6 bases, and 1 base had no gene match. The CDR3 totals 14 residues. This CDR3 is CASSTGATNEKLFF. The CDR3 DNA follows: TGTGCCAGTAGCACAGGGGCAACTAATGAAAAACTGTTTTTT.

Here the CDR3 DNA reads TGTGCCAGCAGCAAATCGGGGTGGGACAGGACTAACTATGGCTACACCTTC. Amino acid sequence: CASSKSGWDRTNYGYTF. This sequence joins TRBV21-1 and TRBJ1-2; the D segment call TRBD1 is taken from the table without a DNA check. TRBV21-1 is a pseudogene locus. This CDR3 is 17 amino acids long.

This rearrangement joins TRBV6-4 to TRBJ2-1; 8 bases fit TRBD2. The CDR3 runs 14 residues. Per the germline V gene, CDR1 is MRHNA and CDR2 is SNTAGT. The V and J ends lost 7 bases and 8 bases, in that order; junction bases with no gene match: 10. The CDR3 loop reads CASTTSGRVDEQFF. Here the CDR3 DNA reads TGTGCCAGCACCACTAGCGGAAGGGTCGATGAGCAGTTCTTC.

This clone was observed a handful of times. The rearrangement links TRBV5-1 to TRBJ2-2, with unresolved D. CDR3 length equals 14 residues. Deletions cut 0 bases from V and 7 bases from J, with 10 bases between. From germline, CDR1 is SGHRS and CDR2 YFSETQ. The CDR3 here is CASSLEKHYGELFF. CDR3 DNA: TGCGCCAGCAGCTTGGAGAAGCACTACGGGGAGCTGTTTTTT.

In its sample, this clone ranks as medium-sized (0.01 to 0.1%). Here the CDR3 DNA reads TGTGCCAGCAGCGGCGGACTAGCGGCCACCTACGAGCAGTACTTC. Translation: CASSGGLAATYEQYF. This rearrangement joins TRBV5-6 to TRBJ2-7; 10 nucleotides match TRBD2. V was clipped by 4 bases and J by 2 bases; unmatched bases: 6. The CDR3 spans 15 residues. Germline values: CDR1 SGHDT, CDR2 YYEEEE.

The rearrangement links TRBV27 to TRBJ1-2; the match to TRBD1 covers 7 bases. Per germline, CDR1 MNHEY and CDR2 SMNVEV (reference sequence). The CDR3 loop spans 15 amino acids. J gave up 2 bases and V 3 bases, and 6 bases lay outside the gene matches. The CDR3 sequence is CASSFGQVGNYGYTF. CDR3 coding DNA: TGTGCCAGCAGTTTCGGACAGGTCGGGAACTATGGCTACACCTTC.

The chain combines TRBV30 with TRBJ2-6; D is unclear. Deletions cut 0 bases from V and 4 bases from J, with 10 bases between. This CDR3 is built from 15 residues. Germline CDR1 is GTSNPN and CDR2 is SVGIG (reference sequence). The CDR3 sequence is CAWSVGISGANVLTF. The CDR3 nucleotides read TGTGCCTGGAGTGTTGGCATCTCAGGGGCCAACGTCCTGACTTTC.

The V and J genes are TRBV7-6 and TRBJ2-2, with 9 bases matching TRBD1. V shed 4 bases and J 5 bases; nucleotides not matched to a gene: 11. The CDR3 totals 17 residues. Germline V gene sequence: CDR1 SGHVS, CDR2 FNYEAQ. The CDR3 is CASSSFSGTGRTGELFF. CDR3 DNA: TGTGCCAGCAGCTCTTTCTCCGGGACAGGGCGAACCGGGGAGCTGTTTTTT.

This chain links TRBV6-1 with TRBJ2-1, with a tentative D call TRBD2 (5 bases). The germline gives CDR1 MNHNS, CDR2 SASEGT. The CDR3 loop spans 16 amino acids. The V gene lost 2 bases and the J gene lost 4 bases, with 15 bases spanning the gap. The DNA of the CDR3 is TGTGCCAGCAGTGAATCGGGGAGCGGAGTGTACAATGAGCAGTTCTTC. This codes for CASSESGSGVYNEQFF.

The chain recombines TRBV19 with TRBJ1-5, with 7 bases lining up with TRBD1. Per germline, CDR1 LNHDA and CDR2 SQIVND (reference sequence). The CDR3 spans 13 residues. With V trimmed by 7 bases and J by 3 bases, 3 bases remained unmatched. In nucleotides, the CDR3 is TGTGCCAGTACCGACAGGGACAATCAGCCCCAGCATTTT. Encoded protein: CASTDRDNQPQHF.

About this clone: This sample includes further DNA sequences coding for the same CDR3. This chain links TRBV7-2 with TRBJ1-5; D ambiguous. The CDR3 has 12 residues. The V and J ends lost 3 bases and 6 bases respectively, with 6 bases between them. Germline V CDR1 and CDR2: SGHTA, FQGNSA. The CDR3 coding sequence is TGTGCCAGCAGCTTCGGTGGTCAGCCCCAGCATTTT. The encoded protein is CASSFGGQPQHF. Full variable domain (missing parts from reference TRBV7-2 and TRBJ1-5): GAGVSQSPSNKVTEKGKDVELRCDPISGHTALYWYRQSLGQGLEFLIYFQGNSAPDKSGLPSDRFSAERTGGSVSTLTIQRTQQEDSAVYLCASSFGGQPQHFGDGTRLSIL.

The chain joins TRBV12-5 to TRBJ2-7; unclear D gene. V shed 6 bases and J shed 0 bases, with 21 bases lying between them. This CDR3 is built from 17 residues. Germline V CDR1 and CDR2: LGHNT, FRNRAP. This CDR3 is CASGPAPLGPSSYEQYF. The CDR3 bases are TGTGCTAGTGGCCCCGCGCCTCTAGGGCCCAGCTCCTACGAGCAGTACTTC.

This clone qualifies as medium-sized. This chain uses TRBV14 with TRBJ2-5; D may be TRBD2 (6 bases). The CDR3 loop spans 16 amino acids. The V gene lost 4 bases and the J gene lost 3 bases, with 18 bases spanning the gap. Germline lookup yields CDR1 SGHDN and CDR2 FVKESK. Here the CDR3 DNA reads TGTGCCAGCAGCCCATTGCCGGGGGTCGGGGAAGAGACCCAGTACTTC. Its translation is CASSPLPGVGEETQYF.